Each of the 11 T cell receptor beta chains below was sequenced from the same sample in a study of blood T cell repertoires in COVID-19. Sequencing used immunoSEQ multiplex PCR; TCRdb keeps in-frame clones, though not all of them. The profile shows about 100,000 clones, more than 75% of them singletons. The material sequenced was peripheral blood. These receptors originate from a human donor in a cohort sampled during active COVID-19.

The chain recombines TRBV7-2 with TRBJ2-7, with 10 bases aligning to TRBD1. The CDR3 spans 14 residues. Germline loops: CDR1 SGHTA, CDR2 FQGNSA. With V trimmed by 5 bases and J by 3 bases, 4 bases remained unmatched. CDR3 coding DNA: TGTGCCAGCAGCATCGGACAGGGGGACTACGAGCAGTACTTC. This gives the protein CASSIGQGDYEQYF.

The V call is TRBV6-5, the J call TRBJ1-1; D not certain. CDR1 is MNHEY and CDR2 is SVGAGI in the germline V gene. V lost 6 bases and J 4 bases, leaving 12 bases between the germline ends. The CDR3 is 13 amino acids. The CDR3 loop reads CASRGSAATEAFF. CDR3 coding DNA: TGTGCCAGCAGGGGGAGTGCTGCCACTGAAGCTTTCTTT.

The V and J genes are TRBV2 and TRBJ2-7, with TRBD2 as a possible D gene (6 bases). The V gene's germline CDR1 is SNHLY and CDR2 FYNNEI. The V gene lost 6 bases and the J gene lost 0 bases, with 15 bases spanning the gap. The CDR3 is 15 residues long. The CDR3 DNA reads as TGTGCCAGCAGCGTTCTACACGGGAGCTCCTACGAGCAGTACTTC. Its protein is CASSVLHGSSYEQYF.

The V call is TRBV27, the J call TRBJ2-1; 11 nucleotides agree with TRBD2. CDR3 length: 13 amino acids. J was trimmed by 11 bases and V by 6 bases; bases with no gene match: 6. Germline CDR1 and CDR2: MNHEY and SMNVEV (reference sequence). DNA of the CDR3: TGTGCCAGCAGCAACCTAGCGGGGGGAAAGCAGTTCTTC. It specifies CASSNLAGGKQFF.

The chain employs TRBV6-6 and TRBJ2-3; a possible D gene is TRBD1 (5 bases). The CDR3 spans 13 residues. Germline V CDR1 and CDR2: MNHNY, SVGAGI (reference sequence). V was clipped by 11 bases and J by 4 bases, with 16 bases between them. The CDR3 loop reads CAGANQGADTQYF. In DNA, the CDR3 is TGTGCCGGGGCGAACCAAGGTGCAGATACGCAGTATTTT.

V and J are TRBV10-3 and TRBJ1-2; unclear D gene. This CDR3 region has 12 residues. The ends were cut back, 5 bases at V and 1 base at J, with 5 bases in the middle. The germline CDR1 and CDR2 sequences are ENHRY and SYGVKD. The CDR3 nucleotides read TGTGCCATCAGTCCGAGTAACTATGGCTACACCTTC. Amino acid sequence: CAISPSNYGYTF.

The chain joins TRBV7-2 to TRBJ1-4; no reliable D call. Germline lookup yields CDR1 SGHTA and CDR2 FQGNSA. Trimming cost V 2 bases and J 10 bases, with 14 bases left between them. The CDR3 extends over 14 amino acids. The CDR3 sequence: CASSLSEGVGKLFF. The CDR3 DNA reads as TGTGCCAGCAGCTTATCAGAGGGTGTTGGAAAACTGTTTTTT.

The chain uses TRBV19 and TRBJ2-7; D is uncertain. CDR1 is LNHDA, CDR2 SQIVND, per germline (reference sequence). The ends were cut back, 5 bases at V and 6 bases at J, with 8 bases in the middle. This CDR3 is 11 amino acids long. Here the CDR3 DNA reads TGTGCCAGTAGTCGAGAGAGCGAGCAGTACTTC. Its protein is CASSRESEQYF.

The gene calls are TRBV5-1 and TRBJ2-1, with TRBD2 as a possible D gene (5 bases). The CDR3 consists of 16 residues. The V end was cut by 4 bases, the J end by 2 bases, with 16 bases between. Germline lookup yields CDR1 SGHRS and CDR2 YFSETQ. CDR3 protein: CASSRLTTATYNEQFF. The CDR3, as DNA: TGCGCCAGCAGCAGACTAACAACGGCGACCTACAATGAGCAGTTCTTC.

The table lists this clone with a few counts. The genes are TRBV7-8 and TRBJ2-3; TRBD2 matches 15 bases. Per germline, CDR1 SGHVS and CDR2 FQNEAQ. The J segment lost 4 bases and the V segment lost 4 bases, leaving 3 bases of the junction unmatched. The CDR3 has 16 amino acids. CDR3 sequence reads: CASSSRTSGGADTQYF. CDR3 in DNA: TGTGCCAGCAGCTCACGGACTAGCGGGGGGGCAGATACGCAGTATTTT.

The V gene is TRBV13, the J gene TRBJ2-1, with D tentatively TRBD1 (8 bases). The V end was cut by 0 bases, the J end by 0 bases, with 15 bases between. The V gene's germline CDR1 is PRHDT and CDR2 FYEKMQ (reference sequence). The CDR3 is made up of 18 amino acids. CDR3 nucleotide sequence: TGTGCCAGCAGCTTAGGACCAGGGGGCGGGAGCTCCTACAATGAGCAGTTCTTC. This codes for CASSLGPGGGSSYNEQFF.